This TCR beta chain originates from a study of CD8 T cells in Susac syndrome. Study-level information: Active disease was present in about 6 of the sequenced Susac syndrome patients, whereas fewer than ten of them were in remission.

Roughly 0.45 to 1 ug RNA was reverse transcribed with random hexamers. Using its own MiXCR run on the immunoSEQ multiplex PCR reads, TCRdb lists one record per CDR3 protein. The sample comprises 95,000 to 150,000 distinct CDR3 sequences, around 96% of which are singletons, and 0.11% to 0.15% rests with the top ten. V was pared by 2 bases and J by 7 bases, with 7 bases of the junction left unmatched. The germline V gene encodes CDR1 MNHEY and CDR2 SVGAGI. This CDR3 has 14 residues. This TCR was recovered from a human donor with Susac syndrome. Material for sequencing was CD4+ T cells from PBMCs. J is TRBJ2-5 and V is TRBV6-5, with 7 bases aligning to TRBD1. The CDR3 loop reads CASSYGQARGTQYF. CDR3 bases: TGTGCCAGCAGTTACGGACAGGCTAGGGGGACCCAGTACTTC.